Below, 18 T cell receptor beta chains from the same sample are listed, as sequenced in a study of shared clonotypes between healthy human individuals. Here immunoSEQ multiplex PCR was the method, and the copy in TCRdb shows in-frame clones only, minus some. The sample comprises 1,400,000 or so clones, approximately 98.5% of which are singletons, and about 0.35% rests with the top ten. Sample: naive CD4+ T cells sorted from blood. Noted subset: CD45RA+ positively selected. Source of these receptors: a young man in good health.

The rearrangement joins TRBV2 to TRBJ2-1, with D tentatively TRBD1 (5 bases). Germline values: CDR1 SNHLY, CDR2 FYNNEI. This CDR3 has 13 amino acids. Trimming left V 1 base short and J 7 bases short, with 8 bases between. This chain's CDR3 is CASSEEGSNEQFF. CDR3 DNA: TGTGCCAGCAGTGAAGAGGGGTCGAATGAGCAGTTCTTC. The full variable domain, completed using reference TRBV2 and TRBJ2-1, is EPEVTQTPSHQVTQMGQEVILRCVPISNHLYFYWYRQILGQKVEFLVSFYNNEISEKSEIFDDQFSVERPDGSNFTLKIRSTKLEDSAMYFCASSEEGSNEQFFGPGTRLTVL.

The chain combines TRBV28 with TRBJ2-7; D might be TRBD2 (6 bases). The CDR3 is made up of 21 amino acids. Germline CDR1 MDHEN, CDR2 SYDVKM. With 3 bases removed from V and 0 bases from J, the gap between germline ends came to 30 bases. This CDR3 is CASSFTRRGLAFSGYSYEQYF. CDR3 sequence (DNA): TGTGCCAGCAGTTTCACCCGACGGGGCCTTGCTTTTAGCGGTTACTCCTACGAGCAGTACTTC. Full variable domain (remainder filled in from reference TRBV28 and TRBJ2-7): DVKVTQSSRYLVKRTGEKVFLECVQDMDHENMFWYRQDPGLGLRLIYFSYDVKMKEKGDIPEGYSVSREKKERFSLILESASTNQTSMYLCASSFTRRGLAFSGYSYEQYFGPGTRLTVT.

This rearrangement joins TRBV9 to TRBJ2-7; 8 nucleotides align to TRBD2. Germline-derived CDR1 and CDR2 are SGDLS and YYNGEE. This CDR3 is built from 16 residues. V lost 0 bases and J lost 6; bases outside the gene matches: 11. The CDR3 is CASSVGPAGEVGEQYF. The CDR3 DNA reads TGTGCCAGCAGCGTAGGCCCAGCGGGAGAGGTTGGCGAGCAGTACTTC.

This chain links TRBV5-1 with TRBJ1-1; perhaps TRBD1 as D (5 bases). The CDR3 sequence is 14 residues long. CDR1 and CDR2 (germline): SGHRS, YFSETQ. Trimming stripped 2 bases from V and 5 bases from J, with 13 bases between. CDR3 amino acids: CASSFDRGWTEAFF. The CDR3 coding sequence is TGCGCCAGCAGCTTCGATAGGGGATGGACTGAAGCTTTCTTT.

The genes are TRBV5-8 and TRBJ2-7; 8 bases map to TRBD1. The junction had 10 bases not matched to a gene; V was cut back by 6 bases and J by 5 bases. The CDR3 loop spans 14 amino acids. Per the germline V gene, CDR1 is SGHTS and CDR2 is YDEGEE. Written as DNA, the CDR3 is TGTGCCAGCATCCTAAGGGGGACAGGTCACGAGCAGTACTTC. As protein: CASILRGTGHEQYF.

The CDR3 region has the DNA TGTGCCATAAACCCCGGGACTAGCGACGAGCAGTACTTC. Protein: CAINPGTSDEQYF. The chain is built from TRBV10-3 and TRBJ2-7; the match to TRBD2 covers 10 bases. Trimming removed 9 bases from V and 5 bases from J; junction bases left unmatched: 7. The CDR3 covers 13 residues. Germline V lookup: CDR1 ENHRY, CDR2 SYGVKD.

The chain is built from TRBV25-1 and TRBJ2-7; D possibly corresponds to TRBD2 (5 bases). V was trimmed by 2 bases and J by 4 bases, leaving 12 bases between them. CDR1 MGHDK and CDR2 SYGVNS come from the germline V gene. CDR3 length: 14 amino acids. The CDR3 loop is CASSEPGDGYEQYF. CDR3 nucleotide sequence: TGTGCCAGCAGTGAACCCGGGGATGGGTACGAGCAGTACTTC.

The rearrangement joins TRBV10-3 to TRBJ2-2; D unresolved. The CDR3 is 16 amino acids. Germline lookup yields CDR1 ENHRY and CDR2 SYGVKD. V lost 4 bases to trimming and J lost 1 base, with 13 bases between them. The CDR3 DNA follows: TGTGCCATCAGTGGATTTTTAGGCCTGAACACCGGGGAGCTGTTTTTT. This gives the protein CAISGFLGLNTGELFF.

The chain has TRBV29-1 and TRBJ2-7, with D unclear. CDR3 length: 14 residues. The germline V gene encodes CDR1 SQVTM and CDR2 ANQGSEA. The germline V and J ends were trimmed by 4 bases and 3 bases, with 16 bases remaining between them. The CDR3 DNA sequence: TGCAGCGTTGTTTATTCAGGAAGGTTCTACGAGCAGTACTTC. Protein sequence: CSVVYSGRFYEQYF.

This clone was detected only once. The chain is built from TRBV9 and TRBJ2-7, with TRBD2 as a possible D gene (6 bases). Looked up from germline, CDR1 is SGDLS and CDR2 is YYNGEE. The CDR3 is 14 residues long. Trimming removed 2 bases at V and 4 bases at J, with 13 bases between. CDR3 protein: CASSVSGTRYEQYF. CDR3 DNA sequence: TGTGCCAGCAGCGTCTCCGGGACTCGGTACGAGCAGTACTTC. The whole variable domain, remainder taken from reference TRBV9 and TRBJ2-7, is DSGVTQTPKHLITATGQRVTLRCSPRSGDLSVYWYQQSLDQGLQFLIQYYNGEERAKGNILERFSAQQFPDLHSELNLSSLELGDSALYFCASSVSGTRYEQYFGPGTRLTVT.

Details on this clone: Different DNA sequences within this sample yield the same CDR3. The chain couples TRBV5-5 to TRBJ2-7; D gene ambiguous. V was cut by 4 bases and J by 4 bases, with 9 bases left in between. The germline V gene encodes CDR1 SGHKS and CDR2 YYEKEE (reference sequence). This CDR3 has 12 residues. This chain's CDR3 is CASSPGVYEQYF. CDR3 DNA sequence: TGTGCCAGCAGCCCGGGTGTATACGAGCAGTACTTC.

This chain joins TRBV5-1 and TRBJ1-2; D not certain. The CDR3 covers 12 residues. CDR1 and CDR2 from the germline V gene are SGHRS and YFSETQ. V was shortened by 4 bases and J by 6 bases, with 10 bases between the two germline ends. CDR3 protein: CASSPERDGYTF. CDR3 in DNA: TGCGCCAGCAGCCCTGAGAGGGATGGCTACACCTTC. Complete variable domain (other parts from reference TRBV5-1 and TRBJ1-2): KAGVTQTPRYLIKTRGQQVTLSCSPISGHRSVSWYQQTPGQGLQFLFEYFSETQRNKGNFPGRFSGRQFSNSRSEMNVSTLELGDSALYLCASSPERDGYTFGSGTRLTVV.

This chain connects TRBV5-1 to TRBJ1-1; TRBD1 matches 10 bases. Germline V gene lookup returns CDR1 SGHRS and CDR2 YFSETQ. V gave up 4 bases and J gave up 1 base; unmatched junction bases: 10. This CDR3 region has 17 residues. In DNA, the CDR3 is TGCGCCAGCAGCCCACGACAGGGGGCAAGATGGAACACTGAAGCTTTCTTT. Its protein product is CASSPRQGARWNTEAFF.

This chain links TRBV11-3 with TRBJ2-1; 10 positions match TRBD2. This CDR3 comprises 15 residues. The J segment lost 8 bases and the V segment lost 6 bases, leaving 10 bases of the junction unmatched. Germline assignment: CDR1 SGHNT and CDR2 YENEEA. CDR3 protein: CASSSGLAVWDEQFF. The CDR3 nucleotides read TGTGCCAGCAGTTCTGGACTAGCGGTTTGGGATGAGCAGTTCTTC.

This chain connects TRBV28 to TRBJ1-5; D is perhaps TRBD1 (5 bases). This CDR3 has 20 amino acids. From germline, CDR1 is MDHEN and CDR2 SYDVKM. The V and J ends lost 2 bases and 2 bases respectively, with 25 bases between them. The CDR3 DNA reads as TGTGCCAGCAGTTTAGCCTTAGGGCAGGGTGGATGGTCGGGCAATCAGCCCCAGCATTTT. It translates to CASSLALGQGGWSGNQPQHF.

Comment on this clone: The same CDR3 is also encoded by other DNA sequences in this sample. The rearrangement uses TRBV10-1 and TRBJ2-1, with D uncertain. V was trimmed by 0 bases and J by 4 bases, leaving 7 bases between them. The CDR3 has 14 residues. Germline loops: CDR1 WNHNN, CDR2 SYGVQD (reference sequence). The CDR3 here is CASSESGSYNEQFF. CDR3 DNA: TGCGCCAGCAGTGAGTCGGGAAGTTACAATGAGCAGTTCTTC.

This chain connects TRBV28 to TRBJ2-7; 8 positions agree with TRBD1. Germline V gene lookup returns CDR1 MDHEN and CDR2 SYDVKM. V shed 10 bases, J shed 2 bases, and the junction held 10 bases outside the gene matches. The CDR3 covers 14 residues. This CDR3 is CAIKEDRVAYEQYF. The CDR3 DNA is TGTGCCATCAAGGAGGACAGGGTCGCCTACGAGCAGTACTTC.

V usage is TRBV5-6 and J usage is TRBJ2-1; TRBD2 matches at 7 bases. CDR1 is SGHDT and CDR2 is YYEEEE in the germline V gene. The ends lost 0 bases at V and 0 bases at J; junction bases unmatched: 6. The CDR3 extends over 17 amino acids. As DNA, the CDR3 is TGTGCCAGCAGCTTGGACCTAACTAGCGCCTCCTACAATGAGCAGTTCTTC. It yields the protein CASSLDLTSASYNEQFF.